These 19 T cell receptor beta chains share one sample of origin, sequenced in a study of T cell changes during pregnancy in multiple sclerosis. TCRdb keeps only in-frame clones here, not all; method: immunoSEQ multiplex PCR. The table includes tens of thousands of clones, about 96% detected once. The material sequenced was CD8+ T cells from peripheral blood mononuclear cells, taken after pregnancy. The receptors originated from a female donor with multiple sclerosis, enrolled in a pregnancy study.

This clone has only a few counts. CDR3 nucleotides: TGTGCCAGCACATCGCGGGAAGAGACCCAGTACTTC. This gives the protein CASTSREETQYF. V and J are TRBV7-9 and TRBJ2-5, with a weak D call TRBD2 (5 bases). This CDR3 spans 12 amino acids. V shed 7 bases and J shed 3 bases, with 9 bases lying between them. Germline-derived CDR1 and CDR2 are SEHNR and FQNEAQ (reference sequence).

V usage is TRBV2 and J usage is TRBJ2-1; TRBD1 is a possible D gene (5 bases). Germline loops: CDR1 SNHLY, CDR2 FYNNEI. V gave up 7 bases and J gave up 1 base, with 17 bases separating them. The CDR3 totals 16 residues. The chain's CDR3 is CASIPTTGKSYNEQFF. The CDR3 nucleotides read TGTGCCAGCATTCCCACTACAGGAAAGTCCTACAATGAGCAGTTCTTC.

The chain carries TRBV29-1 and TRBJ2-1; 8 bases align to TRBD1. V gave up 5 bases and J gave up 6 bases; unmatched junction bases: 6. There are 13 residues in the CDR3. Germline CDR1 SQVTM, CDR2 ANQGSEA. As DNA, the CDR3 is TGCAGCGTTACCGACAGGGGAGGCAATGAGCAGTTCTTC. Translation gives CSVTDRGGNEQFF.

This sequence joins TRBV28 and TRBJ2-7; 7 nucleotides agree with TRBD2. The CDR3 loop spans 13 amino acids. V lost 7 bases, J lost 0 bases, and 3 bases stayed unmatched. Germline V lookup: CDR1 MDHEN, CDR2 SYDVKM. CDR3 amino acids: CASKGGYSYEQYF. Here the CDR3 DNA reads TGTGCCAGCAAGGGAGGGTACTCCTACGAGCAGTACTTC.

Only one count was recorded for this clone. The chain carries TRBV29-1 and TRBJ2-7; D perhaps matches TRBD2 (5 bases). Germline CDR1 and CDR2: SQVTM and ANQGSEA. Trimming shortened V by 4 bases and J by 1 base, and 11 bases separated the two germline ends. This CDR3 contains 13 residues. The CDR3 loop reads CSVGRGASYEQYF. In DNA form, the CDR3 reads TGCAGCGTTGGTCGGGGAGCGTCCTACGAGCAGTACTTC.

The gene calls are TRBV19 and TRBJ2-7; 8 positions match TRBD1. Germline V gene sequence: CDR1 LNHDA, CDR2 SQIVND (reference sequence). The CDR3 loop spans 17 amino acids. Losses at the gene ends were 2 bases for V and 5 bases for J; bases not matched to a gene: 14. CDR3 DNA sequence: TGTGCCAGTAGTATAATATGGCAGGGGGCTGGATCTAACGAGCAGTACTTC. Protein product: CASSIIWQGAGSNEQYF.

The chain has TRBV7-6 and TRBJ2-1; 9 nucleotides match TRBD2. Germline assignment: CDR1 SGHVS and CDR2 FNYEAQ. The CDR3 has 15 residues. Trimming took 5 bases from V and 5 from J; bases not matched to a gene: 7. CDR3 residues: CASSPRLAADNEQFF. The CDR3 bases are TGTGCCAGCAGCCCACGACTAGCGGCTGACAATGAGCAGTTCTTC.

The chain combines TRBV29-1 with TRBJ2-1; the match to TRBD1 covers 7 bases. J gave up 1 base and V 3 bases, and 9 bases lay outside the gene matches. This CDR3 region has 16 residues. CDR1 SQVTM and CDR2 ANQGSEA come from the germline V gene. As DNA, the CDR3 is TGCAGCGTTGAGCTCATGCCGGGACAGTCCTACAATGAGCAGTTCTTC. The encoded protein is CSVELMPGQSYNEQFF.

This clone appeared once. V and J are TRBV27 and TRBJ2-3; weak D call: TRBD2 (5 bases). V lost 8 bases and J lost 6, with 12 bases in between. The CDR3 runs to 12 residues. Germline V lookup: CDR1 MNHEY, CDR2 SMNVEV (reference sequence). The CDR3 here is CASWASRDTQYF. CDR3 coding DNA: TGTGCCAGCTGGGCTAGCAGGGATACGCAGTATTTT.

V and J are TRBV7-9 and TRBJ1-1; D is unclear. The CDR3 is made up of 13 amino acids. CDR1 is SEHNR, CDR2 FQNEAQ, per germline (reference sequence). Trimming removed 3 bases from V and 4 bases from J, with 9 bases in between. In DNA, the CDR3 is TGTGCCAGCAGCTTGACAATGCGCACTGAAGCTTTCTTT. As protein: CASSLTMRTEAFF.

The chain employs TRBV28 and TRBJ2-1; TRBD2 agrees at 15 bases. CDR3 length equals 17 residues. V lost 4 bases, J lost 10 bases, and 11 bases stayed unmatched. Germline CDR1 reads MDHEN; CDR2 reads SYDVKM. This CDR3 reads CASSSPQTGLAGGEQFF. DNA for the CDR3: TGTGCCAGCAGTTCCCCCCAAACGGGACTAGCGGGAGGCGAGCAGTTCTTC. The entire variable domain, with the rest obtained from reference TRBV28 and TRBJ2-1, is as follows: DVKVTQSSRYLVKRTGEKVFLECVQDMDHENMFWYRQDPGLGLRLIYFSYDVKMKEKGDIPEGYSVSREKKERFSLILESASTNQTSMYLCASSSPQTGLAGGEQFFGPGTRLTVL.

The chain couples TRBV7-6 to TRBJ2-3; 8 positions agree with TRBD1. The V gene end was trimmed by 2 bases and the J gene end by 0 bases; junction bases not matched to a gene: 13. CDR3 length: 19 amino acids. The germline gives CDR1 SGHVS, CDR2 FNYEAQ. CDR3 DNA sequence: TGTGCCAGCAGCTTAATAGCGCGACAGGGGAAATTTAGCACAGATACGCAGTATTTT. This translates into CASSLIARQGKFSTDTQYF. Full variable domain (remainder filled in from reference TRBV7-6 and TRBJ2-3): GAGVSQSPRYKVTKRGQDVALRCDPISGHVSLYWYRQALGQGPEFLTYFNYEAQQDKSGLPNDRFSAERPEGSISTLTIQRTEQRDSAMYRCASSLIARQGKFSTDTQYFGPGTRLTVL.

The genes are TRBV28 and TRBJ1-2, with 8 nucleotides matching TRBD1. The CDR3 consists of 13 residues. CDR1 and CDR2 (germline): MDHEN, SYDVKM. V dropped 7 bases and J dropped 6; count of bases not matched to a gene: 7. For the CDR3, the DNA is TGTGCCAGCAAACCCGGACAGGGCGATGGCTACACCTTC. The encoded protein is CASKPGQGDGYTF.

The chain is built from TRBV4-3 and TRBJ2-2, with D perhaps TRBD2 (5 bases). The CDR3 sequence is 14 residues long. Germline V gives CDR1 LGHNA, CDR2 YSLEER. V gave up 2 bases and J gave up 5 bases, with 9 bases separating them. CDR3 nucleotides: TGCGCCAGCAGCCAATACCGAGGGACCGGGGAGCTGTTTTTT. Translating gives CASSQYRGTGELFF.

The chain carries TRBV7-8 and TRBJ2-7; TRBD1 agrees at 8 bases. V lost 2 bases to trimming and J lost 2 bases; unmatched junction nucleotides: 5. Germline V gene data show CDR1 as SGHVS and CDR2 as FQNEAQ. The CDR3 has 15 amino acids. CDR3 nucleotide sequence: TGTGCCAGCAGCTTATCCGGGACAGGTACCTACGAGCAGTACTTC. Translation: CASSLSGTGTYEQYF.

The CDR3 bases are TGTGCCAGCAGTTTAGGCGGGAGCTCCTACAATGAGCAGTTCTTC. Its protein product is CASSLGGSSYNEQFF. The rearrangement links TRBV27 to TRBJ2-1, with 7 bases matching TRBD2. The CDR3 sequence is 15 residues long. With 2 bases clipped from V and 0 bases from J, the junction kept 1 base outside the gene matches. The germline V gene encodes CDR1 MNHEY and CDR2 SMNVEV (reference sequence).

This chain joins TRBV7-9 and TRBJ2-1; the match to TRBD2 covers 7 bases. Trimming cost V 5 bases and J 14 bases; bases outside gene matches: 15. The CDR3 sequence is 14 residues long. Germline V gene data show CDR1 as SEHNR and CDR2 as FQNEAQ (reference sequence). Here the CDR3 DNA reads TGTGCCAGCAGCGCGCCCCCGGGACTAAGTTTGGAGTTCTTC. Protein product: CASSAPPGLSLEFF. Together with reference TRBV7-9 and TRBJ2-1, the CDR3 gives the full variable domain: DTGVSQNPRHKITKRGQNVTFRCDPISEHNRLYWYRQTLGQGPEFLTYFQNEAQLEKSRLLSDRFSAERPKGSFSTLEIQRTEQGDSAMYLCASSAPPGLSLEFFGPGTRLTVL.

V usage is TRBV19 and J usage is TRBJ1-1; D remains ambiguous. Germline CDR1 and CDR2: LNHDA and SQIVND (reference sequence). The V gene lost 5 bases and the J gene lost 10 bases, with 14 bases spanning the gap. This CDR3 contains 12 residues. The CDR3 DNA sequence: TGTGCCAGTAGTTCGGGTCCCTCTGTAGCTTTCTTT. Protein product: CASSSGPSVAFF.

CDR3 sequence reads: CASSLAGANTGELFF. The CDR3 DNA sequence: TGTGCCAGCAGTTTAGCGGGGGCGAACACCGGGGAGCTGTTTTTT. This chain links TRBV6-6 with TRBJ2-2; 9 bases match TRBD2. The CDR3 is 15 residues long. Germline V lookup: CDR1 MNHNY, CDR2 SVGAGI (reference sequence). V lost 4 bases, J lost 0 bases, and 0 bases stayed unmatched.